The rows below give T cell receptor beta chains drawn from one sample of a study of T cell repertoires in cytomegalovirus infection. Each CDR3 protein is one row after TCRdb ran MiXCR on the reads. The sample includes under 300,000 distinct CDR3 sequences, 20% to 25% of them seen just once. Their antigen targets remain unknown. The sequenced sample was cultured PBMCs, obtained from culture after CMV antigen stimulation. The receptors shown here come from a human donor in good health (CMV status not recorded). Some clones in this sample may be carry-over from other donors' samples. Both conserved end residues are part of each CDR3. Fields, in order: D gene, V gene, clone size, J gene, CDR3 protein, CDR3 DNA. D genes are given only for firm matches. Where a row states a size, it is once, few, many or the class of an expanded clone; other rows omit it.

d_call: NA
v_call: TRBV6-2/TRBV6-3
clone_size: NA
j_call: TRBJ2-3
cdr3_aa: CASAGQSTDTQYF
cdr3_nt: TGTGCCAGCGCCGGTCAGAGCACAGATACGCAGTATTTT

d_call: TRBD1
v_call: TRBV28
clone_size: few
j_call: TRBJ2-7
cdr3_aa: CASSPPTGGRSEQYF
cdr3_nt: TGTGCCAGCAGTCCCCCGACAGGGGGCCGTTCCGAGCAGTACTTC

d_call: TRBD1
v_call: TRBV7-2
clone_size: NA
j_call: TRBJ1-2
cdr3_aa: CASSLTTGLKLDGYTF
cdr3_nt: TGTGCCAGCAGCTTAACGACAGGGCTTAAATTGGATGGCTACACCTTC

d_call: NA
v_call: TRBV15
clone_size: NA
j_call: TRBJ2-1
cdr3_aa: CATSRGLASYNEQFF
cdr3_nt: TGTGCCACCAGCAGAGGGCTAGCCTCCTACAATGAGCAGTTCTTC

d_call: NA
v_call: TRBV28
clone_size: NA
j_call: TRBJ1-2
cdr3_aa: CASSLGAGTYGYTF
cdr3_nt: TGTGCCAGCAGTTTAGGGGCCGGGACATATGGCTACACCTTC

d_call: TRBD1
v_call: TRBV7-9
clone_size: NA
j_call: TRBJ2-1
cdr3_aa: CASSTPGQGFVNEQFF
cdr3_nt: TGTGCCAGCAGCACACCGGGACAGGGTTTCGTCAATGAGCAGTTCTTC

d_call: NA
v_call: TRBV7-2
clone_size: few
j_call: TRBJ1-3
cdr3_aa: CASSLASWGGGNTIYF
cdr3_nt: TGTGCCAGCAGCTTAGCGTCGTGGGGGGGGGGAAACACCATATATTTT

d_call: NA
v_call: TRBV12-3/TRBV12-4
clone_size: many
j_call: TRBJ2-1
cdr3_aa: CASSPRQDTSYNEQFF
cdr3_nt: TGTGCCAGCAGTCCCAGACAGGATACCTCCTACAATGAGCAGTTCTTC

d_call: TRBD1
v_call: TRBV19
clone_size: many
j_call: TRBJ1-5
cdr3_aa: CASSTTGAPNNQPQHF
cdr3_nt: TGTGCCAGTAGTACCACAGGGGCTCCCAACAATCAGCCCCAGCATTTT

d_call: NA
v_call: TRBV2
clone_size: NA
j_call: TRBJ1-1
cdr3_aa: CASSAQAMNTEAFF
cdr3_nt: TGTGCCAGCAGTGCACAGGCGATGAACACTGAAGCTTTCTTT

d_call: TRBD2
v_call: TRBV7-9
clone_size: few
j_call: TRBJ2-1
cdr3_aa: CASSPELAGGPGRIHNEQFF
cdr3_nt: TGTGCCAGCAGCCCCGAACTAGCGGGAGGGCCAGGTAGAATCCACAATGAGCAGTTCTTC

d_call: TRBD1
v_call: TRBV27
clone_size: few
j_call: TRBJ1-2
cdr3_aa: CASSPPGQGYYGYTF
cdr3_nt: TGTGCCAGCAGTCCCCCGGGACAGGGATACTATGGCTACACCTTC

d_call: NA
v_call: TRBV6-2/TRBV6-3
clone_size: few
j_call: TRBJ2-1
cdr3_aa: CASSPLIEQFF
cdr3_nt: TGTGCCAGCAGTCCCTTGATTGAGCAGTTCTTC